This TCR beta chain is from a study of T cell repertoires in cytomegalovirus infection. CDR1 and CDR2 from the germline V gene are LNHDA and SQIVND (reference sequence). The CDR3 contains 14 residues. The junction had 5 bases not matched to a gene; V was cut back by 3 bases and J by 7 bases. One entry per CDR3 protein, called by TCRdb with MiXCR from the reads. The sample comprises about 500,000 distinct CDR3 sequences, about 33% of which are singletons, and 15% to 20% rests with the top ten. Of note for this clonotype: Its target is not known.

This chain uses TRBV19 with TRBJ1-2; TRBD1 matches at 10 bases. This sequence was found in a human donor in good health (CMV status not recorded). Some clones in this sample may be carry-over from other donors' samples. The sequences come from cultured PBMCs, collected from culture after CMV antigen stimulation. The CDR3 DNA reads as TGTGCCAGTAGTATTGGACAGGGGGTAGGTGGCTACACCTTC. It specifies CASSIGQGVGGYTF.